Presented here are 28 T cell receptor beta chains from one specimen sequenced in a study of CD8+CD57+ T cells in acquired aplastic anemia. Profiling of TCR beta VDJ combinations and CDR3 sequences used genomic DNA as template. MiXCR, applied by TCRdb to the reads, yields one record per CDR3 protein. The table records about 220,000 distinct CDR3 sequences, approximately 45% of them present only once. Patients picked for sequencing had shown CD8+CD57+ cell expansion detected by flow cytometry. Sequenced sample: sorted CD4+, CD8+, or CD8+CD57+ T cells (not recorded which) from PBMCs. The receptors here all came from a human donor with aplastic anemia.

This clonotype was seen at least ten times. The V call is TRBV29-1, the J call TRBJ1-1, with a tentative D call TRBD1 (5 bases). The CDR3 extends over 12 amino acids. Germline V gives CDR1 SQVTM, CDR2 ANQGSEA. V lost 5 bases and J lost 3, with 10 bases in between. Here the CDR3 DNA reads TGCAGCGTTTCCAGGGAGTACACTGAAGCTTTCTTT. It codes for CSVSREYTEAFF.

The chain uses TRBV6-4 and TRBJ2-5, with D uncertain. The germline V gene encodes CDR1 MRHNA and CDR2 SNTAGT. The V end was cut by 3 bases, the J end by 9 bases, with 17 bases between. The CDR3 is 14 amino acids. The CDR3 region has the DNA TGTGCCAGCAGTGAACGTGCAGACAATCAGCCCCAGTACTTC. This codes for CASSERADNQPQYF.

This clonotype was seen ten or more times. The V gene is TRBV9, the J gene TRBJ2-1; no definite D call. CDR3 length: 15 residues. The germline V gene has CDR1 SGDLS and CDR2 YYNGEE. The germline V and J ends were trimmed by 0 bases and 8 bases, with 15 bases remaining between them. This CDR3 is CASSVDRLLWDEQFF. The CDR3 nucleotides read TGTGCCAGCAGCGTAGATAGACTTCTTTGGGATGAGCAGTTCTTC.

The CDR3 is CASSVGELGLQETQYF. CDR3 DNA: TGTGCCAGCAGCGTAGGGGAGCTGGGACTTCAAGAGACCCAGTACTTC. J is TRBJ2-5 and V is TRBV9, with D perhaps TRBD2 (6 bases). V lost 0 bases and J lost 2, with 14 bases in between. Germline assignment: CDR1 SGDLS and CDR2 YYNGEE. The CDR3 is 16 amino acids. Filled out from reference TRBV9 and TRBJ2-5, the complete variable domain reads DSGVTQTPKHLITATGQRVTLRCSPRSGDLSVYWYQQSLDQGLQFLIQYYNGEERAKGNILERFSAQQFPDLHSELNLSSLELGDSALYFCASSVGELGLQETQYFGPGTRLLVL.

The table lists this clonotype with many counts. The gene calls are TRBV30 and TRBJ2-5; unclear D gene. Deletions cut 8 bases from V and 4 bases from J, with 2 bases between. Germline V lookup: CDR1 GTSNPN, CDR2 SVGIG (reference sequence). The CDR3 has 8 amino acids. This CDR3 is CAAETQYF. Here the CDR3 DNA reads TGTGCCGCAGAGACCCAGTACTTC. The full variable domain, with the rest looked up from reference TRBV30 and TRBJ2-5, is SQTIHQWPATLVQPVGSPLSLECTVEGTSNPNLYWYRQAAGRGLQLLFYSVGIGQISSEVPQNLSASRPQDRQFILSSKKLLLSDSGFYLCAAETQYFGPGTRLLVL.

The J gene is TRBJ2-1, the V gene TRBV12-3 or TRBV12-4; TRBD2 is a possible D gene (5 bases). Trimming took 7 bases from V and 12 from J, leaving 19 bases between them. There are 13 residues in the CDR3. The CDR3 reads CASNPFPRDTQFF. CDR3 sequence (DNA): TGTGCCAGCAACCCTTTCCCCCGGGATACGCAGTTCTTC.

This clonotype was counted ten times or more. The rearrangement uses TRBV4-1 and TRBJ1-2; D gene ambiguous. Trimming removed 1 base from V and 0 bases from J, with 12 bases in between. From germline, CDR1 is MGHRA and CDR2 YSYEKL. CDR3 length equals 16 residues. CDR3 region: CASSQVSTETNYGYTF. The DNA of the CDR3 is TGCGCCAGCAGCCAAGTCTCCACAGAAACTAACTATGGCTACACCTTC.

In this sample, this clonotype turned up a few times. The chain carries TRBV13 and TRBJ2-1; 10 bases are shared with TRBD2. Germline trimming cut 6 bases from V and 4 bases from J; bases unmatched to any gene: 15. Germline V gene lookup returns CDR1 PRHDT and CDR2 FYEKMQ (reference sequence). The CDR3 has 18 residues. The chain's CDR3 is CASSSTDPGLAKYNEQFF. CDR3 in DNA: TGTGCCAGCAGTTCGACAGACCCGGGACTAGCGAAATACAATGAGCAGTTCTTC.

The J gene is TRBJ2-1, the V gene TRBV7-2; 8 positions match TRBD1. The CDR3 spans 14 residues. Germline trimming cut 0 bases from V and 8 bases from J; bases unmatched to any gene: 3. Germline values: CDR1 SGHTA, CDR2 FQGNSA. The CDR3 nucleotides read TGTGCCAGCAGCTTAGCGCAGGGGGCCGATGAGCAGTTCTTC. This sequence encodes CASSLAQGADEQFF.

Comment on this clonotype: Since a far larger clone is one base different, this is likely a read error. No conserved phenylalanine or tryptophan ends this CDR3, so it is likely a read error. The rearrangement joins TRBV9 to TRBJ1-1, with D unresolved. The CDR3 is 11 residues long. V dropped 3 bases and J dropped 5 bases, with 5 bases sitting between them. Germline CDR1 is SGDLS and CDR2 is YYNGEE. CDR3 residues: CASSGGTEAFL. CDR3 DNA: TGTGCCAGCAGCGGAGGGACTGAAGCTTTCCTT.

The CDR3 loop reads CASSFGLAGHHVRYF. The CDR3 DNA reads TGCGCCAGCAGCTTTGGACTAGCGGGGCACCACGTGCGGTACTTC. The V call is TRBV5-1, the J call TRBJ2-7; the match to TRBD2 covers 12 bases. This CDR3 region has 15 residues. From germline, CDR1 is SGHRS and CDR2 YFSETQ. The V gene end was trimmed by 2 bases and the J gene end by 12 bases; junction bases not matched to a gene: 12. Full variable domain (missing parts from reference TRBV5-1 and TRBJ2-7): KAGVTQTPRYLIKTRGQQVTLSCSPISGHRSVSWYQQTPGQGLQFLFEYFSETQRNKGNFPGRFSGRQFSNSRSEMNVSTLELGDSALYLCASSFGLAGHHVRYFGPGTRLTVT.

The V gene is TRBV19, the J gene TRBJ1-2; 7 bases agree with TRBD1. Germline V gene data show CDR1 as LNHDA and CDR2 as SQIVND (reference sequence). Trimming cost V 1 base and J 4 bases; bases outside gene matches: 3. This CDR3 is built from 14 residues. For the CDR3, the DNA is TGTGCCAGTAGTATAGTGGGACAGACCTATGGCTACACCTTC. Its protein is CASSIVGQTYGYTF.

The gene calls are TRBV2 and TRBJ1-2, with D possibly being TRBD1 (5 bases). The CDR3 runs to 17 residues. Germline CDR1 SNHLY, CDR2 FYNNEI. The V end lost 7 bases, the J end lost 2 bases, and 23 bases lay between the germline ends. CDR3 in DNA: TGTGCCAGCAAGCGGGACCTCAGGACCAACTTGAACTATGGCTACACCTTC. As protein: CASKRDLRTNLNYGYTF. The variable domain in full, with the rest retrieved from reference TRBV2 and TRBJ1-2, is EPEVTQTPSHQVTQMGQEVILRCVPISNHLYFYWYRQILGQKVEFLVSFYNNEISEKSEIFDDQFSVERPDGSNFTLKIRSTKLEDSAMYFCASKRDLRTNLNYGYTFGSGTRLTVV.

This clonotype is a singleton in its sample. V and J are TRBV9 and TRBJ2-1; D remains unclear. The CDR3 is made up of 15 amino acids. Trimming took 4 bases from V and 5 from J, leaving 16 bases between them. The germline V gene encodes CDR1 SGDLS and CDR2 YYNGEE. CDR3 sequence (DNA): TGTGCCAGCAGCACCCAACCGGTAGAAGACAATGAGCAGTTCTTC. It encodes CASSTQPVEDNEQFF.

This clonotype was picked up a small number of times. The chain joins TRBV10-3 to TRBJ2-1; 9 bases match TRBD2. Germline CDR1 reads ENHRY; CDR2 reads SYGVKD. The CDR3 spans 16 residues. The J segment lost 3 bases and the V segment lost 10 bases, leaving 13 bases of the junction unmatched. The CDR3 nucleotides are TGTGCCACCCCTCGTAGCGGGAGTGGGGGCTACAATGAGCAGTTCTTC. Residues: CATPRSGSGGYNEQFF.

The CDR3 reads CASSLREYPFEYF. CDR3 DNA sequence: TGTGCCAGCAGCTTGCGGGAGTATCCTTTCGAGTACTTC. The rearrangement links TRBV2 to TRBJ2-7; 7 nucleotides match TRBD2. This CDR3 has 13 residues. Trimming took 6 bases from V and 11 from J; bases not matched to a gene: 13. CDR1 is SNHLY, CDR2 FYNNEI, per germline.

V and J are TRBV25-1 and TRBJ1-2; 9 bases match TRBD1. Germline CDR1 reads MGHDK; CDR2 reads SYGVNS. The CDR3 spans 16 residues. V lost 2 bases to trimming and J lost 3 bases; unmatched junction nucleotides: 7. For the CDR3, the DNA is TGTGCCAGCAGTGAAATACAGGGGGCACAGGACTATGGCTACACCTTC. Amino acids: CASSEIQGAQDYGYTF.

This clonotype was picked up a small number of times. This chain uses TRBV30 with TRBJ2-7; D is unresolved. CDR3 length equals 15 residues. Germline assignment: CDR1 GTSNPN and CDR2 SVGIG (reference sequence). V lost 0 bases and J lost 1, with 13 bases in between. Here the CDR3 DNA reads TGTGCCTGGAGTGTAATGGACGGTGGATCCTACGAGCAGTACTTC. Translating it yields CAWSVMDGGSYEQYF.

The rearrangement uses TRBV10-2 and TRBJ1-6, with D possibly matching TRBD1 (6 bases). Between the trimmed V and J ends, which lost 10 bases and 8 bases, there was a span of 15 bases. The CDR3 loop spans 13 amino acids. The germline V gene has CDR1 WSHSY and CDR2 SAAADI. The CDR3 DNA reads TGCGCCATCACCGAGGGGGACCATTCACCCCTCCACTTT. Translated: CAITEGDHSPLHF.

This clonotype has at least ten counts. This chain joins TRBV15 and TRBJ2-1; perhaps TRBD2 as D (6 bases). CDR1 and CDR2 (germline): LNHNV, YYDKDF (reference sequence). V lost 4 bases and J 5 bases, leaving 18 bases between the germline ends. The CDR3 spans 16 residues. The CDR3 is CATSTREASLHNEQFF. The CDR3 coding sequence is TGTGCCACCAGCACGAGGGAGGCTAGCCTCCACAATGAGCAGTTCTTC. Full variable domain (rest looked up from reference TRBV15 and TRBJ2-1): DAMVIQNPRYQVTQFGKPVTLSCSQTLNHNVMYWYQQKSSQAPKLLFHYYDKDFNNEADTPDNFQSRRPNTSFCFLDIRSPGLGDTAMYLCATSTREASLHNEQFFGPGTRLTVL.

This clonotype was seen ten or more times. This chain joins TRBV6-1 and TRBJ2-5; perhaps D is TRBD1 or TRBD2 (5 bases each). The V gene's germline CDR1 is MNHNS and CDR2 SASEGT. The CDR3 consists of 15 residues. The germline V and J ends were trimmed by 1 base and 5 bases, with 14 bases remaining between them. CDR3 loop: CASSEGGRGVETQYF. As DNA, the CDR3 is TGTGCCAGCAGTGAAGGGGGGAGAGGCGTGGAGACCCAGTACTTC.

This chain links TRBV20-1 with TRBJ1-2; D is unresolved. V lost 7 bases and J 4 bases, leaving 16 bases between the germline ends. Germline V gene sequence: CDR1 DFQATT, CDR2 SNEGSKA (reference sequence). The CDR3 consists of 13 residues. CDR3 amino acids: CSVSDPLTYGYTF. CDR3 coding DNA: TGCAGTGTCTCGGATCCACTCACCTATGGCTACACCTTC.

This clonotype was picked up many times. The chain employs TRBV19 and TRBJ1-2; D not resolved. Germline lookup yields CDR1 LNHDA and CDR2 SQIVND (reference sequence). Trimming pared 7 bases from V and 6 bases from J, leaving 6 bases between. This CDR3 has 10 residues. The CDR3 coding sequence is TGTGCCAGTAACGGGGATGGCTACACCTTC. Translated: CASNGDGYTF.

The chain couples TRBV7-3 to TRBJ2-1; D might be TRBD2 (6 bases). The V gene lost 5 bases and the J gene lost 7 bases, with 18 bases spanning the gap. The CDR3 totals 15 residues. Germline V CDR1 and CDR2: SGHTA, FQGTGA. DNA for the CDR3: TGTGCCAGCAGCCTAGGCCAGGAGGGGATGAATGAGCAGTTCTTC. Translated, it gives CASSLGQEGMNEQFF.

The chain has TRBV29-1 and TRBJ2-1; unclear D gene. Deletions cut 4 bases from V and 2 bases from J, with 3 bases between. The CDR3 is made up of 11 amino acids. CDR1 is SQVTM and CDR2 is ANQGSEA in the germline V gene. Written as DNA, the CDR3 is TGCAGCGTTGGCACCTACAATGAGCAGTTCTTC. This sequence encodes CSVGTYNEQFF.

This clonotype was seen repeatedly, ten times or more. This chain uses TRBV12-3 or TRBV12-4 with TRBJ1-2; 8 bases align to TRBD1. The J segment lost 3 bases and the V segment lost 7 bases, leaving 7 bases of the junction unmatched. The CDR3 has 14 amino acids. The chain's CDR3 is CASTPETGDYGYTF. The DNA for the CDR3 is TGTGCCAGCACCCCTGAGACAGGGGACTATGGCTACACCTTC.

Worth noting for this clonotype: A much larger clone is a single base away; this may be a read error. The rearrangement links TRBV2 to TRBJ2-1; 9 bases are a match to TRBD2. The CDR3 loop spans 15 amino acids. Germline-derived CDR1 and CDR2 are SNHLY and FYNNEI. The CDR3 DNA sequence: TGTGCCAGCACCTTCTGGACTAGCGCCGACAATGCGCAGTTCTTC. Its translation is CASTFWTSADNAQFF.

The chain employs TRBV7-2 and TRBJ1-1; 8 bases match TRBD1. CDR3 length: 18 residues. Germline loops: CDR1 SGHTA, CDR2 FQGNSA. J lost 0 bases, V lost 2 bases, and 11 bases had no gene match. This CDR3 reads CASSLWRKTGDMNTEAFF. CDR3 DNA sequence: TGTGCCAGCAGCTTATGGAGAAAGACAGGGGACATGAACACTGAAGCTTTCTTT.